A single sample gave rise to the 29 T cell receptor beta chains below, sequenced in a study of T cells expressing NK-cell markers. After re-calling the 5' RACE reads, TCRdb lists one entry per CDR3 protein, DNA absent. The table for this sample gives some 120,000 distinct CDR3 sequences. The sequenced sample was blood T cells: a sorted CD56 or NKG2C T cell subset, CD4+ or CD8+ T cells, or bulk PBMC T cells (not recorded which). The receptors come from a woman aged 18 to 75 in good health.

The chain combines TRBV20-1 with TRBJ1-5. Germline V gene data show CDR1 as DFQATT and CDR2 as SNEGSKA (reference sequence). CDR3 length: 15 amino acids. The CDR3 sequence is CSAKGPGPLDQPQHF.

The rearrangement links TRBV20-1 to TRBJ2-2. CDR3 length: 14 amino acids. The V gene's germline CDR1 is DFQATT and CDR2 SNEGSKA (reference sequence). The CDR3: CSATALAPTGELFF.

This chain links TRBV20-1 with TRBJ2-7. The CDR3 sequence is 12 residues long. From germline, CDR1 is DFQATT and CDR2 SNEGSKA (reference sequence). This chain's CDR3 is CSASDSGYEQYF.

The V and J genes are TRBV12-3 or TRBV12-4 and TRBJ2-7. This CDR3 spans 11 amino acids. This CDR3 reads CASSSYYEQYF.

The J gene is TRBJ2-1, the V gene TRBV6-1; TCRdb proposes TRBD1, but this gene call is untestable without DNA. Germline V CDR1 and CDR2: MNHNS, SASEGT. CDR3 length: 15 amino acids. CDR3: CASTRTGNSLNEQFF.

This sequence joins TRBV9 and TRBJ2-3. Germline lookup yields CDR1 SGDLS and CDR2 YYNGEE. The CDR3 runs to 14 residues. CDR3 protein: CASSVSGNTDTQYF.

This chain joins TRBV28 and TRBJ2-7. Germline assignment: CDR1 MDHEN and CDR2 SYDVKM. The CDR3 length is 14 residues. This CDR3 is CASSLVDSWYEQYF.

V is TRBV30 and J is TRBJ2-3; absent DNA, TCRdb's TRBD1 call cannot be checked. This CDR3 has 15 residues. In germline, CDR1 is GTSNPN, CDR2 SVGIG (reference sequence). The CDR3 here is CAWIGSGGAGYTQYF.

This chain joins TRBV3-1 and TRBJ1-5; TCRdb selects TRBD1, and the lack of DNA leaves this call unchecked. Germline-derived CDR1 and CDR2 are LGHDT and YNNKEL (reference sequence). The CDR3 sequence is 16 residues long. The CDR3 is CASSQEFGAYNQPQHF.

CDR3 sequence: CASTEDRVSYNEQFF. V and J are TRBV19 and TRBJ2-1; TCRdb outputs TRBD1, but without DNA this stays unchecked. The CDR3 contains 15 residues. Per germline, CDR1 LNHDA and CDR2 SQIVND (reference sequence).

The J gene is TRBJ1-1, the V gene TRBV29-1; there is no DNA to check the TCRdb D call of TRBD1. The CDR3 runs 13 residues. Looked up from germline, CDR1 is SQVTM and CDR2 is ANQGSEA. CDR3 region: CSVVWTENTEAFF.

The V and J genes are TRBV6-1 and TRBJ1-6; TCRdb reports TRBD1, a call that lacks DNA to check it against. In germline, CDR1 is MNHNS, CDR2 SASEGT. This CDR3 spans 14 amino acids. The CDR3 spells CASTLDRNGSPLHF.

The gene calls are TRBV19 and TRBJ2-1; lacking DNA, the TRBD1 call made by TCRdb goes unchecked. Germline CDR1 LNHDA, CDR2 SQIVND (reference sequence). This CDR3 region has 15 residues. CDR3 region: CASSILGQGTSEQFF.

V is TRBV4-3 and J is TRBJ2-2; the TRBD1 assignment by TCRdb is unverifiable without DNA. CDR1 is LGHNA and CDR2 is YSLEER in the germline V gene. The CDR3 is 15 amino acids. The CDR3 sequence: CASSLGTANTGELFF.

This sequence joins TRBV29-1 and TRBJ2-3; the TRBD1 assignment by TCRdb is unverifiable without DNA. Germline V gene lookup returns CDR1 SQVTM and CDR2 ANQGSEA. The CDR3 has 15 amino acids. The CDR3 region is CSVEDREIGTDTQYF.

The CDR3: CASSLEDGTGGEDGTDTQYF. The chain couples TRBV7-6 to TRBJ2-3; without DNA, the TCRdb call of TRBD1 cannot be checked. In germline, CDR1 is SGHVS, CDR2 FNYEAQ. CDR3 size: 20 residues.

The rearrangement links TRBV7-9 to TRBJ2-2; the TCRdb call, TRBD2, lacks DNA for checking. The CDR3 runs 17 residues. Germline lookup yields CDR1 SEHNR and CDR2 FQNEAQ (reference sequence). CDR3 in amino acids: CASSPPATSGRTGELFF.

The gene calls are TRBV18 and TRBJ2-5; TCRdb names TRBD2, which stays unverified in the absence of DNA. The CDR3 consists of 14 residues. The germline gives CDR1 KGHSH, CDR2 LQKENI. CDR3 region: CASSPASGGGTQYF.

The chain uses TRBV7-9 and TRBJ2-3. The length of the CDR3 is 15 residues. The germline V gene has CDR1 SEHNR and CDR2 FQNEAQ (reference sequence). The CDR3 region is CASSAQEEFGDTQYF. The complete variable domain, with remaining parts taken from reference TRBV7-9 and TRBJ2-3, reads DTGVSQNPRHKITKRGQNVTFRCDPISEHNRLYWYRQTLGQGPEFLTYFQNEAQLEKSRLLSDRFSAERPKGSFSTLEIQRTEQGDSAMYLCASSAQEEFGDTQYFGPGTRLTVL.

The chain is built from TRBV4-3 and TRBJ2-5; TCRdb's D call, TRBD2, is unchecked because there is no DNA. Germline values: CDR1 LGHNA, CDR2 YSLEER. The CDR3 contains 16 residues. CDR3 protein: CASSPVRRGGWETQYF.

The V gene is TRBV11-2, the J gene TRBJ2-1; TCRdb indicates TRBD2, and absent DNA this call remains unverified. CDR3 length: 18 amino acids. Germline values: CDR1 SGHAT, CDR2 FQNNGV. The CDR3 spells CASSLVVREDLTLNEQFF.

The V and J genes are TRBV21-1 and TRBJ2-1; the D call of TRBD2 rests on TCRdb alone, since no DNA is present to check it. TRBV21-1 is flagged as a pseudogene. This CDR3 contains 19 residues. This CDR3 is CASSKGGSCPRGRYNEQFF.

The chain is built from TRBV30 and TRBJ2-5. There are 13 residues in the CDR3. Germline loops: CDR1 GTSNPN, CDR2 SVGIG (reference sequence). CDR3 sequence reads: CAWSKKNQETQYF. Variable domain in full (rest from reference TRBV30 and TRBJ2-5): SQTIHQWPATLVQPVGSPLSLECTVEGTSNPNLYWYRQAAGRGLQLLFYSVGIGQISSEVPQNLSASRPQDRQFILSSKKLLLSDSGFYLCAWSKKNQETQYFGPGTRLLVL.

The CDR3 is CASRGQSSYEQYF. The chain links TRBV19 to TRBJ2-7; absent DNA, TCRdb's TRBD1 call cannot be checked. Germline V gene data show CDR1 as LNHDA and CDR2 as SQIVND (reference sequence). There are 13 residues in the CDR3.

The chain is built from TRBV12-3 or TRBV12-4 and TRBJ1-2; without DNA, the TCRdb call of TRBD1 cannot be checked. This CDR3 is 15 amino acids long. The CDR3 protein is CASSFFLQGDYGYTF.

The gene calls are TRBV5-6 and TRBJ1-5. Germline CDR1 reads SGHDT; CDR2 reads YYEEEE. The CDR3 runs to 13 residues. CDR3 sequence: CASSIGGNQPQHF.

V and J are TRBV24-1 and TRBJ2-1; the TRBD2 assignment by TCRdb is unverifiable without DNA. The CDR3 runs to 12 residues. CDR1 is KGHDR, CDR2 SFDVKD, per germline. Here the CDR3 reads CATSDLPNEQFF.

The genes are TRBV10-2 and TRBJ2-5; TCRdb designates TRBD2, a call that cannot be tested without DNA. Germline CDR1 is WSHSY and CDR2 is SAAADI. The CDR3 length is 15 residues. CDR3 loop: CASKAAGSFQETQYF.

V and J are TRBV29-1 and TRBJ1-1. CDR3 length equals 11 residues. Germline V gene sequence: CDR1 SQVTM, CDR2 ANQGSEA. The CDR3 loop reads CSVSGNTEAFF.